This T cell receptor beta chain was recorded in a study of cytomegalovirus exposure and HLA in healthy donors. Study-level points and caveats: Sequencing likely generated an artifact that appeared as a cluster of highly shared sequence variants. As a later analysis revealed, most CMV-associated TCR beta chains appeared HLA-restricted.

The CDR3 has 11 residues. V was shortened by 6 bases and J by 7 bases, with 12 bases between the two germline ends. Germline V gene lookup returns CDR1 SQVTM and CDR2 ANQGSEA. It was with 60 Vbeta and 13 Jbeta primers that the PCR ran. Authors' data handling: An analysis that came later counted some 80 million unique TCR beta chains, roughly 11 million shared. Produced via immunoSEQ multiplex PCR; TCRdb's table is partial and in-frame only. For V, J and clone size, that table is used; D and trimming come from the DNA. The sample gives under 200,000 clones, roughly four fifths of which show up once; 3.5% to 5% is in the top ten. This clone was detected only a few times. Its target is not known.

Sequences were obtained from PBMCs. The chain couples TRBV29-1 to TRBJ1-1; the D is unclear. The clonotype comes from a man aged 40-49 years in good health and CMV-seronegative. The CDR3 DNA is TGCAGCGTCGGTGGAGGGCGTGAAGCTTTCTTT. Translated: CSVGGGREAFF.